This passage covers 9 T cell receptor beta chains from one sample sequenced in a study of blood T cell repertoires in COVID-19. Measured with immunoSEQ multiplex PCR; TCRdb has only the in-frame clones, and not every one. The sample records 250,000 to 300,000 clones, approximately 90% being singletons. The material sequenced was peripheral blood. These receptors originate from a woman aged 55 to 70 with acute or convalescent COVID-19.

The chain employs TRBV11-2 and TRBJ2-7; TRBD2 agrees at 8 bases. The V and J ends lost 2 bases and 0 bases, in that order; junction bases with no gene match: 9. CDR1 and CDR2 from the germline V gene are SGHAT and FQNNGV. The CDR3 extends over 17 amino acids. The CDR3 protein is CASSLSNGGRHSYEQYF. CDR3 DNA sequence: TGTGCCAGCAGCTTATCGAATGGCGGGAGGCACTCCTACGAGCAGTACTTC. Based on the CDR3 plus reference TRBV11-2 and TRBJ2-7, the full variable domain is EAGVAQSPRYKIIEKRQSVAFWCNPISGHATLYWYQQILGQGPKLLIQFQNNGVVDDSQLPKDRFSAERLKGVDSTLKIQPAKLEDSAVYLCASSLSNGGRHSYEQYFGPGTRLTVT.

The chain links TRBV19 to TRBJ1-5, with TRBD1 matching 9 bases. The CDR3 contains 16 residues. Germline CDR1 and CDR2: LNHDA and SQIVND (reference sequence). V lost 3 bases and J lost 2; bases outside the gene matches: 5. The CDR3 reads CASSMDRGGGNQPQHF. In DNA, the CDR3 is TGTGCCAGTAGTATGGACAGGGGAGGAGGCAATCAGCCCCAGCATTTT.

The chain carries TRBV24-1 and TRBJ2-3; TRBD2 matches 14 bases. The germline V gene has CDR1 KGHDR and CDR2 SFDVKD. Losses at the gene ends were 3 bases for V and 5 bases for J; bases not matched to a gene: 6. This CDR3 region has 17 residues. Here the CDR3 reads CATSDVGLAGAQDTQYF. The CDR3 region has the DNA TGTGCCACCAGTGATGTGGGACTAGCGGGGGCCCAAGATACGCAGTATTTT.

V is TRBV12-5 and J is TRBJ2-2, with D perhaps matching TRBD2 (5 bases). The CDR3 consists of 14 residues. V lost 6 bases, J lost 5 bases, and 13 bases lay in between. CDR1 and CDR2 from the germline V gene are LGHNT and FRNRAP. CDR3 nucleotides: TGTGCTAGTGGCCGGGATTTCACAACCGGGGAGCTGTTTTTT. Translation: CASGRDFTTGELFF.

This chain joins TRBV5-6 and TRBJ1-6; TRBD1 agrees at 8 bases. The CDR3 is made up of 14 amino acids. The ends lost 4 bases at V and 8 bases at J; junction bases unmatched: 5. The V gene's germline CDR1 is SGHDT and CDR2 YYEEEE. For the CDR3, the DNA is TGTGCCAGCAGCCGAGGACAGGGACATTCACCCCTCCACTTT. Residues: CASSRGQGHSPLHF.

The chain is built from TRBV20-1 and TRBJ2-1; D is possibly TRBD1 (6 bases). This CDR3 is built from 11 residues. Trimming stripped 7 bases from V and 7 bases from J, with 11 bases between. Germline V gene data show CDR1 as DFQATT and CDR2 as SNEGSKA (reference sequence). CDR3 sequence (DNA): TGCAGTGTATACAGGGTGAATGAGCAGTTCTTC. Its translation: CSVYRVNEQFF.

This clone was counted only a few times. The chain is built from TRBV11-2 and TRBJ1-1; 7 nucleotides align to TRBD1. CDR1 and CDR2 (germline): SGHAT, FQNNGV. J gave up 5 bases and V 3 bases, and 3 bases lay outside the gene matches. The CDR3 consists of 13 residues. The CDR3: CASSLTGLTEAFF. The DNA of the CDR3 is TGTGCCAGCAGCTTGACAGGGTTAACTGAAGCTTTCTTT.

CDR3 bases: TGTGCCAGCAGGGTACGGACAGGGAACACCGGGGAGCTGTTTTTT. It codes for CASRVRTGNTGELFF. The chain recombines TRBV28 with TRBJ2-2, with TRBD1 matching 7 bases. The V gene's germline CDR1 is MDHEN and CDR2 SYDVKM. The CDR3 runs to 15 residues. V gave up 6 bases and J gave up 1 base; unmatched junction bases: 5.

The genes are TRBV18 and TRBJ2-3; TRBD2 aligns across 8 bases. Germline V CDR1 and CDR2: KGHSH, LQKENI. The CDR3 loop spans 15 amino acids. With 6 bases clipped from V and 4 bases from J, the junction kept 9 bases outside the gene matches. This CDR3 is CASSRSGEGSDTQYF. CDR3 nucleotides: TGTGCCAGCTCTCGTAGCGGGGAGGGGTCAGATACGCAGTATTTT.